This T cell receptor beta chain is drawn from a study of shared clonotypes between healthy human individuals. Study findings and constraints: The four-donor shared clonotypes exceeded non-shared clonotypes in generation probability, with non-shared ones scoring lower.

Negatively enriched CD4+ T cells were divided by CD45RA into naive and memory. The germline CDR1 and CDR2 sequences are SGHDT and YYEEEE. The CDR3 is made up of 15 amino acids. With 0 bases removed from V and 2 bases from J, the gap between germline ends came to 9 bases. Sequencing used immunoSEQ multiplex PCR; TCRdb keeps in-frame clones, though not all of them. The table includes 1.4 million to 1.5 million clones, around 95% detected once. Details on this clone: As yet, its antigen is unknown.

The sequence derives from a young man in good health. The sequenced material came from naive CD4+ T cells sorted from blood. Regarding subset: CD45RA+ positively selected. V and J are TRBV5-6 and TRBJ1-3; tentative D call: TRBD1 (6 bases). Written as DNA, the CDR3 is TGTGCCAGCAGCTTGGGGGGGCTGACTGGAAACACCATATATTTT. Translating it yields CASSLGGLTGNTIYF.